Listed here is a single T cell receptor (beta chain). Antigen specificity is unknown. Repertoires were generated with immunoSEQ multiplex PCR, while TCRdb's copy carries only in-frame clones and drops some. Seen here are around 140,000 clones, 70% to 90% observed once, and the top ten hold around 7.8%. Germline CDR1 and CDR2: MGHRA and YSYEKL. CDR3 length equals 13 residues. Trimming left V 10 bases short and J 6 bases short, with 16 bases between. This entry comes from a study of T cell responses to AZD1222 COVID-19 vaccine. Overall study findings and caveats: It should be noted that donors were predominantly white British and more often female, and clonal diversity was possibly underestimated. Seropositive status at baseline applied to only 6 or 7 AZD1222 recipients. Two AZD1222 doses significantly raised spike-specific TCR breadth and depth over controls. The study found vaccine-associated CD4 TCRs spanning spike, dominant at 160-218 and 743-854.

The sequence was collected from an adult in good health. The gene calls are TRBV4-1 and TRBJ2-1, with D possibly being TRBD2 (6 bases). The specimen was peripheral blood, collected on day 0 of AZD1222 vaccination. CDR3 protein: CATWGVRSNEQFF. The CDR3 DNA is TGCGCCACCTGGGGGGTACGGAGCAATGAGCAGTTCTTC.